This T cell receptor beta chain was documented in a study of T cells in Graves' hyperthyroidism and ophthalmopathy. RNA transcripts were the template for amplifying TCR beta CDR3 regions. A set of HTBI primers served as the primers for a first-round RT-PCR of the TCR CDR3. TCRdb passed the multiplex PCR reads through MiXCR, listing each CDR3 protein once. The data show approximately 250,000 distinct CDR3 sequences, about 25% seen once. There are many counts of this clonotype. The CDR3 is made up of 13 amino acids. V was clipped by 1 base and J by 8 bases, with 11 bases between them. Germline loops: CDR1 KGHSH, CDR2 LQKENI.

The V gene is TRBV18, the J gene TRBJ1-2, with D perhaps TRBD1 (5 bases). Sequencing input: blood. This TCR was sampled from a woman aged 40 to 50 with Graves' ophthalmopathy. CDR3 amino acids: CASSPRRDGGYTF. In DNA, the CDR3 is TGTGCCAGCTCACCACGCAGGGACGGGGGCTACACCTTC.